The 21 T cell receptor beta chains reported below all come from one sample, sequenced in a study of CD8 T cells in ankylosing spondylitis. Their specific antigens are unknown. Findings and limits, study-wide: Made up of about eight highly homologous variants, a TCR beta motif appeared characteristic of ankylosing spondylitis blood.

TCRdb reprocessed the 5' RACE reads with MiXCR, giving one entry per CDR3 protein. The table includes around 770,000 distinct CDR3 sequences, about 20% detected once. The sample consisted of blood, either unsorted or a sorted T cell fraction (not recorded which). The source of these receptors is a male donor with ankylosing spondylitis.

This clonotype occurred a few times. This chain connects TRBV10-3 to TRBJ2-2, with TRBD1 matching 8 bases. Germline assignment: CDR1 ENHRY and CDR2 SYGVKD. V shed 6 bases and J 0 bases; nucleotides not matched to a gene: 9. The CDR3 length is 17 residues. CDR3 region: CAIRGDRTLTNTGELFF. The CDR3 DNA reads TGTGCCATCAGGGGGGACAGGACATTGACGAACACCGGGGAGCTGTTTTTT.

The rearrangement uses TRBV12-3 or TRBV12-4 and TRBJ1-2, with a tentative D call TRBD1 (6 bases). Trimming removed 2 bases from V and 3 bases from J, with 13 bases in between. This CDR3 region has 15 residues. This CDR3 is CASSLRGMIDYGYTF. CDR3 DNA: TGTGCCAGCAGTTTAAGGGGGATGATTGACTATGGCTACACCTTC.

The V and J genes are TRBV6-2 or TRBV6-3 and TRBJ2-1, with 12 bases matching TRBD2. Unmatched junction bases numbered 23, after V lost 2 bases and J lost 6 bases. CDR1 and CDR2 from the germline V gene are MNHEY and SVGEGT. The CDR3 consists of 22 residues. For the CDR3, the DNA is TGTGCCAGCAGTTACCGCGATTTCACAGCCCCGGAGGTACTAGCGGGAGGCAATGAGCAGTTCTTC. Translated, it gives CASSYRDFTAPEVLAGGNEQFF.

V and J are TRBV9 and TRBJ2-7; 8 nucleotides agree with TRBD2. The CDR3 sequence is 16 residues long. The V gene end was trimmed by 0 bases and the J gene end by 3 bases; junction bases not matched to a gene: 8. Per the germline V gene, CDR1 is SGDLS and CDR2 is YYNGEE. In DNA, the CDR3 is TGTGCCAGCAGCGTAGGAGGAGCGGGGGCCGACTACGAGCAGTACTTC. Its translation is CASSVGGAGADYEQYF. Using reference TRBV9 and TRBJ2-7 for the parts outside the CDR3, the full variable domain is DSGVTQTPKHLITATGQRVTLRCSPRSGDLSVYWYQQSLDQGLQFLIQYYNGEERAKGNILERFSAQQFPDLHSELNLSSLELGDSALYFCASSVGGAGADYEQYFGPGTRLTVT.

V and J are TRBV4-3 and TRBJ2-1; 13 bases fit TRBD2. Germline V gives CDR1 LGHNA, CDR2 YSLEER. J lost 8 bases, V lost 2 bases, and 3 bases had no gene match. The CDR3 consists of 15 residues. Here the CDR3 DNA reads TGCGCCAGCAGCCAAACTAGCGGGAGGGCCTATGAGCAGTTCTTC. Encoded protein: CASSQTSGRAYEQFF.

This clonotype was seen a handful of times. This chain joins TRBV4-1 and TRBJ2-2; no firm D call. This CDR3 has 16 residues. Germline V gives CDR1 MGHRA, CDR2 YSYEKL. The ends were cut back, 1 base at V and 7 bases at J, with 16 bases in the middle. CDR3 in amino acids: CASSQVMPGVGGELFF. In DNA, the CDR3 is TGCGCCAGCAGCCAAGTTATGCCTGGGGTCGGCGGGGAGCTGTTTTTT.

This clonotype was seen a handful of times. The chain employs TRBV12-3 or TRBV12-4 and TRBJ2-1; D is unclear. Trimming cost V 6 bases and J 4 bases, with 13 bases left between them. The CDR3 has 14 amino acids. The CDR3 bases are TGTGCCAGCAGCGCACTTGGCCGGTACAATGAGCAGTTCTTC. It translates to CASSALGRYNEQFF.

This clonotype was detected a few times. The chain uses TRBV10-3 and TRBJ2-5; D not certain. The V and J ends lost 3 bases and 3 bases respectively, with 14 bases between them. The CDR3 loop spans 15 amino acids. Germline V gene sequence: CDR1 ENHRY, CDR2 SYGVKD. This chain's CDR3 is CAISDFLGPKETQYF. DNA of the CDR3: TGTGCCATCAGTGACTTTTTAGGGCCCAAAGAGACCCAGTACTTC.

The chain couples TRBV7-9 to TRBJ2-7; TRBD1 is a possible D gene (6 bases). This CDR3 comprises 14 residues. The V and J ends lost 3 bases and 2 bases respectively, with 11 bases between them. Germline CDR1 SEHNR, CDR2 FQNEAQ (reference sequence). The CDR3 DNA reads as TGTGCCAGCAGCTTCGCAGGGGTCACCTACGAGCAGTACTTC. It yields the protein CASSFAGVTYEQYF.

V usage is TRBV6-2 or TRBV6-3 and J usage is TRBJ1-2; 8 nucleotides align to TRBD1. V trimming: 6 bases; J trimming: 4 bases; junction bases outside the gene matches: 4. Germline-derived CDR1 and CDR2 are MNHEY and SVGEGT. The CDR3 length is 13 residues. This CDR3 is CASSDRGTYGYTF. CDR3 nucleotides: TGTGCCAGCAGCGACAGGGGTACCTATGGCTACACCTTC.

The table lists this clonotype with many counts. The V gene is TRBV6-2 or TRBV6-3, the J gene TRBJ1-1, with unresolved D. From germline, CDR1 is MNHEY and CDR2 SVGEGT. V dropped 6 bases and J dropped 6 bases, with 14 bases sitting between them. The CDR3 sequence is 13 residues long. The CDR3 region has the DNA TGTGCCAGCAGGCCGACATTGGCGCCTGAAGCTTTCTTT. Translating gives CASRPTLAPEAFF.

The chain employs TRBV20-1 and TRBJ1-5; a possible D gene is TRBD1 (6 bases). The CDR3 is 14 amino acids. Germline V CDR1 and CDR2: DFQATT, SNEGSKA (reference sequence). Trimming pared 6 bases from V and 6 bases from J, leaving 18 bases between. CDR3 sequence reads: CSAMDSVGSQPQHF. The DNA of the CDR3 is TGCAGTGCCATGGACAGCGTGGGGAGTCAGCCCCAGCATTTT.

CDR3 coding DNA: TGTGCCAGCAGCTTAGGCGCCGGGACAGGGAGCAATCAGCCCCAGCATTTT. Amino acid sequence: CASSLGAGTGSNQPQHF. The chain joins TRBV11-2 to TRBJ1-5, with 9 bases fitting TRBD1. Germline V gives CDR1 SGHAT, CDR2 FQNNGV. J was trimmed by 1 base and V by 1 base; bases with no gene match: 5. This CDR3 spans 17 amino acids.

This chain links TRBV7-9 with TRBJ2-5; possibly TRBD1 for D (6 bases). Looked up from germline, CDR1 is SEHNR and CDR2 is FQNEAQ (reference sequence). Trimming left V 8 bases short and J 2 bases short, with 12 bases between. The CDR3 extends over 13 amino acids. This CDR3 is CASGHREQETQYF. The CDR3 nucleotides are TGTGCCAGCGGCCACAGGGAACAAGAGACCCAGTACTTC.

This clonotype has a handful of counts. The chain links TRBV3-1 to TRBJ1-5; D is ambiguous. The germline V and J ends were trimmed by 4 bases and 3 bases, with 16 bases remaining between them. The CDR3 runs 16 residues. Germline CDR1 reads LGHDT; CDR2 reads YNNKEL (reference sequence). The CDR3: CASSPKLALVNQPQHF. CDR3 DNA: TGTGCCAGCAGCCCCAAGCTGGCCCTCGTCAATCAGCCCCAGCATTTT.

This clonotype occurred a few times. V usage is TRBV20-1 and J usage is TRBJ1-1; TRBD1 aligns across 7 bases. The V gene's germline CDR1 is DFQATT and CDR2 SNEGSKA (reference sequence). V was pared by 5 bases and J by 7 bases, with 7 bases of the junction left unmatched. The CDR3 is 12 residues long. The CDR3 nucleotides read TGCAGTGCTTCCGACAGGGCTGGTGAAGCTTTCTTT. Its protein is CSASDRAGEAFF.

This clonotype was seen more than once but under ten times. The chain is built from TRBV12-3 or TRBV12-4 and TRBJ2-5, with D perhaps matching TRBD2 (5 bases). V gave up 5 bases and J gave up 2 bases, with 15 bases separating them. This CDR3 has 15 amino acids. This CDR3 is CASSRTAGGQETQYF. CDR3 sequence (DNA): TGTGCCAGCAGTCGGACTGCCGGCGGGCAAGAGACCCAGTACTTC.

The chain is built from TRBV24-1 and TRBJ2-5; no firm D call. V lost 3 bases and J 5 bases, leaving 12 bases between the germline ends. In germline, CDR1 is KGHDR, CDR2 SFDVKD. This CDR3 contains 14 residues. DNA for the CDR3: TGTGCCACCAGTGATGGGCAGGCCGGGGAGACCCAGTACTTC. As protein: CATSDGQAGETQYF.

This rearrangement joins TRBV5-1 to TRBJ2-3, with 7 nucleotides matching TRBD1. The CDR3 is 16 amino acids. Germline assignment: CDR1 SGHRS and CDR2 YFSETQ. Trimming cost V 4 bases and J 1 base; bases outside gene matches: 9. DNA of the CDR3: TGCGCCAGCAGCCTAACAGGGGTTGGAGGCACAGATACGCAGTATTTT. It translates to CASSLTGVGGTDTQYF.

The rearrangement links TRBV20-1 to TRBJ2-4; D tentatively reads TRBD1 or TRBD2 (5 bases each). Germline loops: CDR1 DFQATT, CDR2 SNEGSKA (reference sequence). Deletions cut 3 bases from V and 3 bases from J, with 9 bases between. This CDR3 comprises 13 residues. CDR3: CSASRDVKNIQYF. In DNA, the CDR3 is TGCAGTGCTAGTAGGGACGTCAAAAACATTCAGTACTTC.

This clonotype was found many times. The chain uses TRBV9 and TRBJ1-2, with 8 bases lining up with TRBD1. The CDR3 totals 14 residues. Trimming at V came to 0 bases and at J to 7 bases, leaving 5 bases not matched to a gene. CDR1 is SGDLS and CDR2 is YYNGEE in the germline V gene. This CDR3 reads CASSVAGGASGYTF. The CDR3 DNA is TGTGCCAGCAGCGTAGCAGGGGGCGCGAGTGGCTACACCTTC.